This T cell receptor beta chain was sequenced in a study of T cells after yellow fever vaccination. Germline loops: CDR1 DFQATT, CDR2 SNEGSKA (reference sequence). The J segment lost 5 bases and the V segment lost 4 bases, leaving 12 bases of the junction unmatched. This CDR3 has 16 amino acids. There are many counts of this clonotype. MiXCR was run by TCRdb on the 5' RACE reads, yielding one entry per CDR3 protein. This table holds roughly 63,000 distinct CDR3 sequences, approximately 7.4% found once. The chain links TRBV20-1 to TRBJ2-1; TRBD2 agrees at 9 bases. The input for sequencing was CD8+ T cells sorted from PBMCs, taken 15 days after the yellow fever booster vaccination. The sequence was obtained from a man aged 25-40 years who received the YFV17D yellow fever vaccine. CDR3 residues: CSANRVGLAGNNEQFF. CDR3 bases: TGCAGTGCTAATCGGGTAGGGCTAGCGGGAAACAATGAGCAGTTCTTC.